A single sample is the source of the 18 T cell receptor beta chains below, sequenced in a study of blood T cell repertoires in COVID-19. Here immunoSEQ multiplex PCR was the method, and the copy in TCRdb shows in-frame clones only, minus some. The sample shows about 46,000 clones, 80% to 90% of them seen only once. Sequencing was carried out using peripheral blood. The origin of the receptors is a human donor in a cohort sampled during active COVID-19. The donor label of this sample is uncertain.

The CDR3: CASSLQGSTEAFF. The CDR3 nucleotides read TGTGCCAGCAGTTTACAGGGTTCCACTGAAGCTTTCTTT. The chain employs TRBV12-3 or TRBV12-4 and TRBJ1-1, with D possibly matching TRBD1 (5 bases). The CDR3 has 13 residues. The V end was cut by 2 bases, the J end by 4 bases, with 8 bases between.

V and J are TRBV11-1 and TRBJ2-1; 13 bases fit TRBD2. Losses at the gene ends were 3 bases for V and 6 bases for J; bases not matched to a gene: 2. The CDR3 is 15 amino acids. Germline lookup yields CDR1 SGHAT and CDR2 FQDESV (reference sequence). The CDR3 DNA sequence: TGTGCCAGCAGCTTTACTAGCGGGGGGGCCAATGAGCAGTTCTTC. Protein: CASSFTSGGANEQFF.

V usage is TRBV6-2 or TRBV6-3 and J usage is TRBJ2-1, with TRBD1 identical over 10 bases. The germline V gene encodes CDR1 MNHEY and CDR2 SVGEGT. The J segment lost 9 bases and the V segment lost 6 bases, leaving 8 bases of the junction unmatched. The CDR3 spans 14 residues. The DNA for the CDR3 is TGTGCCAGCAGCGCCCTGGACAGGGGGTTTGAGCAGTTCTTC. Translation gives CASSALDRGFEQFF.

The chain uses TRBV6-2 or TRBV6-3 and TRBJ2-7, with a tentative D call TRBD2 (6 bases). V lost 0 bases, J lost 6 bases, and 6 bases lay in between. This CDR3 spans 12 amino acids. The germline V gene encodes CDR1 MNHEY and CDR2 SVGEGT. CDR3 amino acids: CASSYSGGEQYF. The CDR3 coding sequence is TGTGCCAGCAGTTACTCGGGGGGCGAGCAGTACTTC.

A single count supports this clone. The CDR3 sequence is CASSSGTVLYNQPQHF. CDR3 nucleotides: TGTGCCAGCAGTTCCGGGACAGTTTTGTATAATCAGCCCCAGCATTTT. This chain joins TRBV28 and TRBJ1-5; TRBD1 matches at 7 bases. Germline CDR1 and CDR2: MDHEN and SYDVKM. The CDR3 covers 16 residues. J was trimmed by 4 bases and V by 4 bases; bases with no gene match: 10.

The gene calls are TRBV29-1 and TRBJ2-4; D is perhaps TRBD1 (6 bases). The CDR3 covers 13 residues. CDR1 and CDR2 (germline): SQVTM, ANQGSEA. V lost 1 base and J lost 10, with 14 bases in between. CDR3 DNA sequence: TGCAGCGTTGAAGGGGGACAAGGTCCGATTCAGTACTTC. Translation: CSVEGGQGPIQYF. Combining the CDR3 with reference TRBV29-1 and TRBJ2-4 gives the whole variable domain SAVISQKPSRDICQRGTSLTIQCQVDSQVTMMFWYRQQPGQSLTLIATANQGSEATYESGFVIDKFPISRPNLTFSTLTVSNMSPEDSSIYLCSVEGGQGPIQYFGAGTRLSVL.

The chain combines TRBV27 with TRBJ2-2; D unclear. Trimming took 10 bases from V and 1 from J, leaving 4 bases between them. The CDR3 length is 11 residues. Germline-derived CDR1 and CDR2 are MNHEY and SMNVEV (reference sequence). The CDR3 nucleotides read TGTGCCACCGTGAACACCGGGGAGCTGTTTTTT. It specifies CATVNTGELFF.

The genes are TRBV11-2 and TRBJ2-3; D call uncertain. Trimming stripped 3 bases from V and 1 base from J, with 5 bases between. CDR3 length: 13 residues. CDR1 SGHAT and CDR2 FQNNGV come from the germline V gene. The CDR3 loop is CASSFSGTDTQYF. CDR3 DNA sequence: TGTGCCAGCAGCTTCTCAGGCACAGATACGCAGTATTTT.

The V call is TRBV2, the J call TRBJ1-1; D gene uncertain. The CDR3 totals 11 residues. The germline V and J ends were trimmed by 3 bases and 8 bases, with 7 bases remaining between them. Looked up from germline, CDR1 is SNHLY and CDR2 is FYNNEI. The CDR3 region is CASSDYREAFF. In DNA, the CDR3 is TGTGCCAGCAGTGATTACAGAGAAGCTTTCTTT. Full variable domain (rest looked up from reference TRBV2 and TRBJ1-1): EPEVTQTPSHQVTQMGQEVILRCVPISNHLYFYWYRQILGQKVEFLVSFYNNEISEKSEIFDDQFSVERPDGSNFTLKIRSTKLEDSAMYFCASSDYREAFFGQGTRLTVV.

CDR3 sequence reads: CASSAGLAVNNEQFF. The CDR3 nucleotides read TGTGCCAGCAGCGCGGGACTAGCGGTTAACAATGAGCAGTTCTTC. The rearrangement joins TRBV9 to TRBJ2-1; TRBD2 matches at 11 bases. The junction had 4 bases not matched to a gene; V was cut back by 3 bases and J by 5 bases. This CDR3 has 15 amino acids. Germline loops: CDR1 SGDLS, CDR2 YYNGEE. Full variable domain (rest looked up from reference TRBV9 and TRBJ2-1): DSGVTQTPKHLITATGQRVTLRCSPRSGDLSVYWYQQSLDQGLQFLIQYYNGEERAKGNILERFSAQQFPDLHSELNLSSLELGDSALYFCASSAGLAVNNEQFFGPGTRLTVL.

V and J are TRBV29-1 and TRBJ2-2, with 7 bases fitting TRBD1. V shed 3 bases and J 4 bases; nucleotides not matched to a gene: 8. The CDR3 extends over 15 amino acids. CDR1 SQVTM and CDR2 ANQGSEA come from the germline V gene. The CDR3 here is CSVEATGLGTGELFF. The CDR3 DNA follows: TGCAGCGTTGAGGCGACAGGGTTGGGCACCGGGGAGCTGTTTTTT.

This clone was recorded only once. V is TRBV24-1 and J is TRBJ1-1; perhaps TRBD1 as D (6 bases). The CDR3 covers 13 residues. Per germline, CDR1 KGHDR and CDR2 SFDVKD. V lost 4 bases and J lost 12, with 17 bases in between. The CDR3 bases are TGTGCCACCAGTGAGGGACATCCCCCGACGACTTTCTTT. Its translation is CATSEGHPPTTFF.

The chain combines TRBV10-2 with TRBJ2-7; 10 bases map to TRBD1. Germline V gene data show CDR1 as WSHSY and CDR2 as SAAADI. V was clipped by 6 bases and J by 3 bases; unmatched bases: 5. The CDR3 extends over 14 amino acids. Here the CDR3 reads CASRTGGGGYEQYF. The CDR3 DNA sequence: TGCGCCAGCAGGACAGGGGGCGGCGGCTACGAGCAGTACTTC.

The chain joins TRBV11-2 to TRBJ1-1, with D tentatively TRBD1 (5 bases). The CDR3 extends over 13 amino acids. The germline V and J ends were trimmed by 3 bases and 10 bases, with 15 bases remaining between them. Germline V CDR1 and CDR2: SGHAT, FQNNGV. For the CDR3, the DNA is TGTGCCAGCAGCTTGACAGTTTTCGATGGAGCTTTCTTT. It encodes CASSLTVFDGAFF. Full variable domain (remainder filled in from reference TRBV11-2 and TRBJ1-1): EAGVAQSPRYKIIEKRQSVAFWCNPISGHATLYWYQQILGQGPKLLIQFQNNGVVDDSQLPKDRFSAERLKGVDSTLKIQPAKLEDSAVYLCASSLTVFDGAFFGQGTRLTVV.

The chain recombines TRBV7-9 with TRBJ1-1; D possibly corresponds to TRBD1 (6 bases). V was trimmed by 4 bases and J by 4 bases, leaving 22 bases between them. The germline CDR1 and CDR2 sequences are SEHNR and FQNEAQ (reference sequence). CDR3 size: 17 residues. The CDR3 here is CASSSTRGGGAGTEAFF. The CDR3 DNA reads TGTGCCAGCAGCTCGACCAGAGGAGGGGGGGCAGGCACTGAAGCTTTCTTT.

The chain recombines TRBV5-1 with TRBJ2-3; no definite D call. CDR1 and CDR2 (germline): SGHRS, YFSETQ. The V gene lost 0 bases and the J gene lost 2 bases, with 10 bases spanning the gap. The CDR3 has 15 amino acids. The chain's CDR3 is CASSLVASSTDTQYF. In DNA, the CDR3 is TGCGCCAGCAGCTTGGTGGCCTCTTCCACAGATACGCAGTATTTT. The full variable domain, completed using reference TRBV5-1 and TRBJ2-3, is KAGVTQTPRYLIKTRGQQVTLSCSPISGHRSVSWYQQTPGQGLQFLFEYFSETQRNKGNFPGRFSGRQFSNSRSEMNVSTLELGDSALYLCASSLVASSTDTQYFGPGTRLTVL.

The V and J genes are TRBV11-2 and TRBJ1-3; the D is unclear. Deletions cut 5 bases from V and 0 bases from J, with 11 bases between. CDR1 is SGHAT and CDR2 is FQNNGV in the germline V gene. CDR3 length: 15 residues. The CDR3 nucleotides read TGTGCCAGCAGCCGCACCGGGAGCTCTGGAAACACCATATATTTT. Encoded protein: CASSRTGSSGNTIYF.

The chain recombines TRBV4-2 with TRBJ1-2, with D hard to call. The CDR3 contains 16 residues. Germline V lookup: CDR1 LGHNA, CDR2 YNFKEQ. Trimming took 0 bases from V and 3 from J, leaving 14 bases between them. Written as DNA, the CDR3 is TGTGCCAGCAGCCAAGATGCCGGGAAATCCGACTATGGCTACACCTTC. Translating it yields CASSQDAGKSDYGYTF.